A selection of T cell receptor beta chains follows, all from one sample in a study of blood T cell repertoires in COVID-19. The protocol was immunoSEQ multiplex PCR, while the TCRdb copy is restricted to in-frame clones and leaves out a portion. This table has about 220,000 clones, roughly four fifths appearing once. Input material: PBMCs or T cells enriched from blood (not recorded which). Receptors were obtained from a middle-aged man who had recovered from COVID-19. Each CDR3 is given with its conserved first and last residue. Some rows mark clone size as missing; the rest say once, few, many or name a class of expanded clone.

v_call: TRBV28; j_call: TRBJ2-5; clone_size: .; cdr3_aa: CASSLPNREETQYF
v_call: TRBV3-1/TRBV3-2; j_call: TRBJ2-5; clone_size: .; cdr3_aa: CASSLAGVQETQYF
v_call: TRBV10-3; j_call: TRBJ1-1; clone_size: .; cdr3_aa: CAISGQGKAFF
v_call: TRBV14; j_call: TRBJ1-2; clone_size: .; cdr3_aa: CASSGGQGTIYGYTF
v_call: TRBV6-1; j_call: TRBJ2-1; clone_size: .; cdr3_aa: CASSERRYEQFF
v_call: TRBV5-4; j_call: TRBJ2-2; clone_size: .; cdr3_aa: CASSSPTSGGAGAELFF
v_call: TRBV10-3; j_call: TRBJ1-1; clone_size: .; cdr3_aa: CAISVSHTEAFF
v_call: TRBV18; j_call: TRBJ1-6; clone_size: .; cdr3_aa: CASSPSGQGTSTPLHF
v_call: TRBV7-6; j_call: TRBJ2-1; clone_size: .; cdr3_aa: CATGWEGYGEQFF
v_call: TRBV24-1; j_call: TRBJ1-2; clone_size: .; cdr3_aa: CATSDPGTGEGYTF
v_call: TRBV3-1/TRBV3-2; j_call: TRBJ2-5; clone_size: .; cdr3_aa: CASSPGLGLKTQYF
v_call: TRBV5-4; j_call: TRBJ1-5; clone_size: .; cdr3_aa: CASSLPTGICAMHQPQHF
v_call: TRBV12-3/TRBV12-4; j_call: TRBJ1-5; clone_size: .; cdr3_aa: CASAGGPNQPQHF
v_call: TRBV7-3; j_call: TRBJ1-2; clone_size: .; cdr3_aa: CASSPGTGLNYGYTF
v_call: TRBV7-3; j_call: TRBJ1-1; clone_size: .; cdr3_aa: CASSSVRRGTEAFF
v_call: TRBV9; j_call: TRBJ1-1; clone_size: .; cdr3_aa: CASRGLPGTEAFF
v_call: TRBV3-1/TRBV3-2; j_call: TRBJ2-1; clone_size: .; cdr3_aa: CASSRVQVTYNEQFF
v_call: TRBV27; j_call: TRBJ1-6; clone_size: few; cdr3_aa: CASSFGGDSPLHF
v_call: TRBV3-1/TRBV3-2; j_call: TRBJ1-2; clone_size: .; cdr3_aa: CASSRETGANYGYTF
v_call: TRBV5-4; j_call: TRBJ1-1; clone_size: few; cdr3_aa: CASRRDVGTGVEAFF
v_call: TRBV28; j_call: TRBJ2-7; clone_size: .; cdr3_aa: CASSLSPSGTVVYEQYF
v_call: TRBV27; j_call: TRBJ2-1; clone_size: .; cdr3_aa: CASSFGLAGLGEQFF
v_call: TRBV6-5; j_call: TRBJ2-7; clone_size: once; cdr3_aa: CASSLRGWNEQYF
v_call: TRBV27; j_call: TRBJ1-6; clone_size: .; cdr3_aa: CASSPTRDRGFPSYNSPLHF
v_call: TRBV7-3; j_call: TRBJ2-1; clone_size: .; cdr3_aa: CASSLAPTYNEQFF
v_call: TRBV7-9; j_call: TRBJ1-4; clone_size: .; cdr3_aa: CASSWGGATNEKLFF
v_call: TRBV5-1; j_call: TRBJ1-1; clone_size: .; cdr3_aa: CASSLQGGWDTEAFF
v_call: TRBV5-1; j_call: TRBJ2-1; clone_size: .; cdr3_aa: CASSLTILSSYNEQFF
v_call: TRBV24-1; j_call: TRBJ1-5; clone_size: .; cdr3_aa: CATSDMGQPWDQPQHF
v_call: TRBV11-2; j_call: TRBJ2-6; clone_size: few; cdr3_aa: CASTESGANVLTF
v_call: TRBV4-3; j_call: TRBJ1-2; clone_size: .; cdr3_aa: CASSQSYQPRAGYGYTF
v_call: TRBV4-1; j_call: TRBJ1-6; clone_size: .; cdr3_aa: CASSQDQTDLFSPLHF
v_call: TRBV28; j_call: TRBJ2-1; clone_size: .; cdr3_aa: CASSLQYNEQFF
v_call: TRBV19; j_call: TRBJ2-2; clone_size: once; cdr3_aa: CASSPPRAGLVTGELFF
v_call: TRBV5-4; j_call: TRBJ1-2; clone_size: .; cdr3_aa: CASSLGRNYGYTF
v_call: TRBV19; j_call: TRBJ1-3; clone_size: few; cdr3_aa: CASSKVRASGNTIYF
v_call: TRBV12-3/TRBV12-4; j_call: TRBJ1-1; clone_size: .; cdr3_aa: CASRLGQLGVAFF
v_call: TRBV28; j_call: TRBJ1-5; clone_size: .; cdr3_aa: CASSRQGAGQPQHF
v_call: TRBV3-1/TRBV3-2; j_call: TRBJ2-2; clone_size: .; cdr3_aa: CASSQEGTSGGPRTGELFF
v_call: TRBV5-4; j_call: TRBJ2-2; clone_size: few; cdr3_aa: CASSLRLAGEFGELFF
v_call: TRBV28; j_call: TRBJ2-3; clone_size: .; cdr3_aa: CASSLVRGTQYF
v_call: TRBV11-2; j_call: TRBJ1-1; clone_size: .; cdr3_aa: CASSPDRGAEAFF
v_call: TRBV3-1/TRBV3-2; j_call: TRBJ1-1; clone_size: few; cdr3_aa: CASSQHSGDTEAFF
v_call: TRBV28; j_call: TRBJ2-3; clone_size: .; cdr3_aa: CASSLGTSGYTQYF
v_call: TRBV9; j_call: TRBJ2-7; clone_size: .; cdr3_aa: CASSGTQDTYEQYF
v_call: TRBV9; j_call: TRBJ1-4; clone_size: .; cdr3_aa: CASSAQGSNEKLFF
v_call: TRBV2; j_call: TRBJ1-5; clone_size: .; cdr3_aa: CASSEGGSQPQHF
v_call: TRBV18; j_call: TRBJ1-1; clone_size: .; cdr3_aa: CASSPYQENTEAFF
v_call: TRBV7-9; j_call: TRBJ2-7; clone_size: .; cdr3_aa: CASSPTWDSYEQYF
v_call: TRBV10-2; j_call: TRBJ1-2; clone_size: .; cdr3_aa: CASSESDRGYGYTF
v_call: TRBV5-1; j_call: TRBJ1-1; clone_size: .; cdr3_aa: CASSSSLTGAGTEAFF
v_call: TRBV5-1; j_call: TRBJ1-4; clone_size: .; cdr3_aa: CASSSGQSNEKLFF
v_call: TRBV20-1; j_call: TRBJ2-1; clone_size: .; cdr3_aa: CSASGTTKDEQFF
v_call: TRBV5-6; j_call: TRBJ2-7; clone_size: .; cdr3_aa: CASSFSKVDEQYF